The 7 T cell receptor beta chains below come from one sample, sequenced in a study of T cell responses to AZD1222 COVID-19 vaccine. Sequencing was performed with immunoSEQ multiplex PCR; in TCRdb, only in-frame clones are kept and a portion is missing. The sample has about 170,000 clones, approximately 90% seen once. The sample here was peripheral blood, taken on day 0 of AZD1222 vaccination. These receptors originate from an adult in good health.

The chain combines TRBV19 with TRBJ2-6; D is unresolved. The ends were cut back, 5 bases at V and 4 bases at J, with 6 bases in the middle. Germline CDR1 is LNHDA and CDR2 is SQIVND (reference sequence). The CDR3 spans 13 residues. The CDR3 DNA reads TGTGCCAGTAGTCTGAGCGGGGCCAACGTCCTGACTTTC. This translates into CASSLSGANVLTF.

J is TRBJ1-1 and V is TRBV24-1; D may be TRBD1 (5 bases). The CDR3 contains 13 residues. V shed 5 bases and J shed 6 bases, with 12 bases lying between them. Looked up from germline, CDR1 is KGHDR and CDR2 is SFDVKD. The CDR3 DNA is TGTGCCACCAGTGCCGGGACGTACTCTGAAGCTTTCTTT. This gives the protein CATSAGTYSEAFF.

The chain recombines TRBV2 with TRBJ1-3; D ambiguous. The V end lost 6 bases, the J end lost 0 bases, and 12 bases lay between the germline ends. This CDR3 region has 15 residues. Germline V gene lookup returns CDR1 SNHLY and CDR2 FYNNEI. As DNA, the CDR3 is TGTGCCAGCAGAGACGGACGTTCCTCTGGAAACACCATATATTTT. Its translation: CASRDGRSSGNTIYF.

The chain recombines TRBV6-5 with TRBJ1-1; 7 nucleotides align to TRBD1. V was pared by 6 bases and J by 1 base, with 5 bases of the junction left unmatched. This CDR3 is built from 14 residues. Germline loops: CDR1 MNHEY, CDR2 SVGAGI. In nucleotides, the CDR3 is TGTGCCAGCAGGACCGGGACAGCGAACACTGAAGCTTTCTTT. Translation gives CASRTGTANTEAFF.

This CDR3 reads CASRPDRGNQPQHF. CDR3 bases: TGTGCCAGCAGGCCCGACAGGGGCAATCAGCCCCAGCATTTT. V and J are TRBV6-5 and TRBJ1-5, with 7 bases fitting TRBD1. The CDR3 consists of 14 residues. Trimming at V came to 6 bases and at J to 2 bases, leaving 4 bases not matched to a gene. Per the germline V gene, CDR1 is MNHEY and CDR2 is SVGAGI.

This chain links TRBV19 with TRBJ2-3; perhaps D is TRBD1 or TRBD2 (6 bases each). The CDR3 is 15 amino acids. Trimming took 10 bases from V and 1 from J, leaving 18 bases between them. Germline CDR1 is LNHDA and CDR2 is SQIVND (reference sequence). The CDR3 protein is CATRSRGVGTDTQYF. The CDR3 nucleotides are TGTGCCACTCGTTCGAGGGGGGTGGGCACAGATACGCAGTATTTT.

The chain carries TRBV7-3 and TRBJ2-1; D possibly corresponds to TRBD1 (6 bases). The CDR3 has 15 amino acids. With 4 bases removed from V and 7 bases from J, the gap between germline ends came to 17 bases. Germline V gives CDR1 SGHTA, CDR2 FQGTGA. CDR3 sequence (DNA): TGTGCCAGCAGCTCCCAACAGGGTCCCCCGAATGAGCAGTTCTTC. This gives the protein CASSSQQGPPNEQFF. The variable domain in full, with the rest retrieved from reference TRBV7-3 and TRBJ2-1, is GAGVSQTPSNKVTEKGKYVELRCDPISGHTALYWYRQSLGQGPEFLIYFQGTGAADDSGLPNDRFFAVRPEGSVSTLKIQRTERGDSAVYLCASSSQQGPPNEQFFGPGTRLTVL.